These 3 T cell receptor beta chains came from one sample sequenced in a study of shared clonotypes between healthy human individuals (dated by TCRdb to 2020 to 2022). Receptor libraries were prepared by the immunoSEQ multiplex PCR assay. Sourced from immuneACCESS, this table was stored by TCRdb with only in-frame sequences that have V and J called. A share of the clones is absent; for the studies checked, an unresolved V gene accounts for under half, and the remainder has no known explanation. The sample yields about 1 million clones; more than 65% were counted once. Of the sample, over 1.3% falls within the top ten clones. Source material: memory CD4+ T cells sorted from blood. Sample cell subset or site, as interpreted from the label and publication: CD45RA-negative fraction. The receptors derive from a man younger than 35 in good health.

This clone was seen only once. This rearrangement joins TRBV9 to TRBJ2-3, with D possibly being TRBD2 (6 bases). This CDR3 contains 15 residues. Per germline, CDR1 SGDLS and CDR2 YYNGEE. Between the trimmed V and J ends, which lost 1 base and 12 bases, there was a span of 21 bases. The CDR3 loop is CASSVTPGVGGIQYF. The CDR3 coding sequence is TGTGCCAGCAGCGTAACGCCTGGGGTTGGGGGGATCCAGTATTTT.

The sample holds many counts of this clone. This chain connects TRBV10-2 to TRBJ1-6; TRBD1 matches 9 bases. The CDR3 loop spans 14 amino acids. Germline trimming cut 5 bases from V and 10 bases from J; bases unmatched to any gene: 6. Germline V lookup: CDR1 WSHSY, CDR2 SAAADI. CDR3 sequence reads: CASSNGQGQSPLHF. The CDR3 bases are TGCGCCAGCAGTAACGGACAGGGGCAATCACCCCTCCACTTT.

The chain couples TRBV5-1 to TRBJ1-1, with no clear D. The CDR3 runs to 13 residues. V lost 9 bases, J lost 2 bases, and 14 bases lay in between. CDR1 and CDR2 (germline): SGHRS, YFSETQ. CDR3 in amino acids: CATREGSNTEAFF. The CDR3 DNA follows: TGCGCCACCCGGGAGGGAAGTAACACTGAAGCTTTCTTT. Full variable domain (rest looked up from reference TRBV5-1 and TRBJ1-1): KAGVTQTPRYLIKTRGQQVTLSCSPISGHRSVSWYQQTPGQGLQFLFEYFSETQRNKGNFPGRFSGRQFSNSRSEMNVSTLELGDSALYLCATREGSNTEAFFGQGTRLTVV.